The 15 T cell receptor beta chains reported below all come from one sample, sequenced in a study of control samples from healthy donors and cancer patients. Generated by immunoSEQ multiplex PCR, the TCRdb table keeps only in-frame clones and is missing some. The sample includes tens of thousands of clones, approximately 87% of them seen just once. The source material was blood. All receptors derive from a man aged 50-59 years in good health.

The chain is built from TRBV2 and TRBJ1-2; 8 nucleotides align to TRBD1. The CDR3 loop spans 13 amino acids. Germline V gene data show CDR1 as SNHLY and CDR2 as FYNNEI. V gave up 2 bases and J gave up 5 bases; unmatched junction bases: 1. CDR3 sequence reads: CASSEYRGYGYTF. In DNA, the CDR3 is TGTGCCAGCAGTGAATACAGGGGGTATGGCTACACCTTC.

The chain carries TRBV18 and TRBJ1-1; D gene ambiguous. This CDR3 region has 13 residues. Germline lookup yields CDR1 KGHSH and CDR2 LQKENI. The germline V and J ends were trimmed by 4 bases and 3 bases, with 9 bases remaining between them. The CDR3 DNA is TGTGCCAGCTCACAAGGGAGCGACACTGAAGCTTTCTTT. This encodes CASSQGSDTEAFF.

This CDR3 is CASSSRQRAYNEQFF. The CDR3 region has the DNA TGTGCCAGCAGCTCCCGGCAGAGGGCCTACAATGAGCAGTTCTTC. The rearrangement joins TRBV7-2 to TRBJ2-1; TRBD2 is a possible D gene (5 bases). Deletions cut 4 bases from V and 2 bases from J, with 12 bases between. The length of the CDR3 is 15 residues. Germline CDR1 and CDR2: SGHTA and FQGNSA.

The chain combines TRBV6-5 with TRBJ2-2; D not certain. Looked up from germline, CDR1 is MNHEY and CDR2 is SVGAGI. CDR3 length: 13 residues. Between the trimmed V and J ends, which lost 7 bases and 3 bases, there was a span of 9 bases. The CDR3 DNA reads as TGTGCCAGCACCACAAGGGACACCGGGGAGCTGTTTTTT. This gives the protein CASTTRDTGELFF.

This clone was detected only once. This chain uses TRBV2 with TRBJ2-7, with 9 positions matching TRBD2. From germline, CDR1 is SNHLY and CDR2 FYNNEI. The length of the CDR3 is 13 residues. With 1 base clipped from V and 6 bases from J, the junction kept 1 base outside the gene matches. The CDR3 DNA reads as TGTGCCAGCAGTGAAGTAGCGGGAGCCGAGCAGTACTTC. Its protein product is CASSEVAGAEQYF.

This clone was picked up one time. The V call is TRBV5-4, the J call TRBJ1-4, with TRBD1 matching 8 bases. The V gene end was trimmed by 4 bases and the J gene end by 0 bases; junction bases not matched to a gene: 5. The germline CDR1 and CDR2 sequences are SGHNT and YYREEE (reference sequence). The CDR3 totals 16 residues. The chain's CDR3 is CASSQKQGATNEKLFF. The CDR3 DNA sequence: TGTGCCAGCAGCCAGAAACAGGGGGCAACTAATGAAAAACTGTTTTTT.

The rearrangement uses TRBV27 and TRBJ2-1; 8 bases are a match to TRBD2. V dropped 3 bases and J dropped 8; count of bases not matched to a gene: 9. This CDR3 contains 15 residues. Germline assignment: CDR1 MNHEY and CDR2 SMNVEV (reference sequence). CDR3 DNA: TGTGCCAGCAGTTTCAGCGGTAGCGGGAACGATGAGCAGTTCTTC. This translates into CASSFSGSGNDEQFF.

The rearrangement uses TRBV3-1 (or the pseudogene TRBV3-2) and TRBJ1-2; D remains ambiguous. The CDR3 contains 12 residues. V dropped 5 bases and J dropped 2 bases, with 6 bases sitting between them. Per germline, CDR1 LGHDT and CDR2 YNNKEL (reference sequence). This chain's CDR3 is CASSIRNYGYTF. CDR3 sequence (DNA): TGTGCCAGCAGCATACGGAACTATGGCTACACCTTC.

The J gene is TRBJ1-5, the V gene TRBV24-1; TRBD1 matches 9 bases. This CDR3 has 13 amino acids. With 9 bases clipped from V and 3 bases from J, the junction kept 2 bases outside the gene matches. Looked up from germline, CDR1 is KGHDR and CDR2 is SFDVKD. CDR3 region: CATGTGSNQPQHF. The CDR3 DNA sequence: TGTGCCACCGGGACAGGGTCCAATCAGCCCCAGCATTTT.

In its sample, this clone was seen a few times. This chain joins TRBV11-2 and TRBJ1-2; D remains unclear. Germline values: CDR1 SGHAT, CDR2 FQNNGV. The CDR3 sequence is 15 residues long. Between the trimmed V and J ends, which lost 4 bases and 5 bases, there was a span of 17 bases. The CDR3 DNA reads TGTGCCAGCAGCTATGTGGAAACCATGGGGTATGGCTACACCTTC. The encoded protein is CASSYVETMGYGYTF.

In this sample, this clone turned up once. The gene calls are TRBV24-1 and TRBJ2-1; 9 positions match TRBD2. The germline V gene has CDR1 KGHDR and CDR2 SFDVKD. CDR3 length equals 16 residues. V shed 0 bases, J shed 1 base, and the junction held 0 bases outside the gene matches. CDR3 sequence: CATSDLTSGSYNEQFF. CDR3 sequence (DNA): TGTGCCACCAGTGATTTGACTAGCGGGTCCTACAATGAGCAGTTCTTC.

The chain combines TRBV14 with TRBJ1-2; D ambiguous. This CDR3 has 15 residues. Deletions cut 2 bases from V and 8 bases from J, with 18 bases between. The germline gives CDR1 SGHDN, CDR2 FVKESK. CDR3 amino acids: CASSQLGGTQRGYTF. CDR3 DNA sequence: TGTGCCAGCAGCCAACTAGGAGGAACACAGAGGGGCTACACCTTC. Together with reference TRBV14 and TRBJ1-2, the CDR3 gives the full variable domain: EAGVTQFPSHSVIEKGQTVTLRCDPISGHDNLYWYRRVMGKEIKFLLHFVKESKQDESGMPNNRFLAERTGGTYSTLKVQPAELEDSGVYFCASSQLGGTQRGYTFGSGTRLTVV.

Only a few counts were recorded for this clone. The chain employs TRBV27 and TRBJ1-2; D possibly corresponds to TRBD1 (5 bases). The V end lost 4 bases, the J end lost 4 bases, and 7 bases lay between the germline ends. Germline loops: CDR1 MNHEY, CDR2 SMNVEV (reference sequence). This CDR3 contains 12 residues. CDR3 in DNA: TGTGCCAGCAGTTCAGGGAGCTATGGCTACACCTTC. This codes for CASSSGSYGYTF.

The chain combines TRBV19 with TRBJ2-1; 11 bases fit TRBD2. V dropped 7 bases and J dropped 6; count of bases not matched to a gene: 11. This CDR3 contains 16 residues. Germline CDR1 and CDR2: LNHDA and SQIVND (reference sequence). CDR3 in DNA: TGTGCCAGTACCCCGGGTAGCGGGGGGGCAGTCAATGAGCAGTTCTTC. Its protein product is CASTPGSGGAVNEQFF. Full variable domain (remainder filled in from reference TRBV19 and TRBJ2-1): DGGITQSPKYLFRKEGQNVTLSCEQNLNHDAMYWYRQDPGQGLRLIYYSQIVNDFQKGDIAEGYSVSREKKESFPLTVTSAQKNPTAFYLCASTPGSGGAVNEQFFGPGTRLTVL.

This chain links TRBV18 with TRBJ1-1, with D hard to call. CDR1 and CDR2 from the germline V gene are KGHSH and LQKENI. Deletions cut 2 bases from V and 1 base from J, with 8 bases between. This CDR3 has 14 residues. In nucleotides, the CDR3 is TGTGCCAGCTCACCAGATTACAAGAACACTGAAGCTTTCTTT. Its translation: CASSPDYKNTEAFF.